This T cell receptor (beta chain) was observed in a study of OX40 agonist ivuxolimab in advanced cancers. Across the whole study: An anti-OX40 (CD134) antibody with agonistic activity, ivuxolimab, was administered to patients. Three partial responders included one hepatocellular carcinoma patient and two cutaneous melanoma patients. People in dose escalation had one of these cancers: hepatocellular carcinoma, melanoma, renal cell or head and neck cancer.

Assay used: immunoSEQ multiplex PCR; TCRdb lists only in-frame clones, some missing. The sample records fewer than 85,000 clones, around 80% being singletons. V lost 2 bases, J lost 0 bases, and 11 bases stayed unmatched. The CDR3 is 19 amino acids. In germline, CDR1 is KGHSH, CDR2 LQKENI. This chain links TRBV18 with TRBJ1-2; 11 bases align to TRBD1. Sequencing was performed on CD4+ or CD8+ T cells sorted from blood, taken in a trial of the OX40 agonist ivuxolimab. This TCR derives from an adult with an advanced solid tumor such as melanoma, head and neck, liver or kidney cancer. CDR3 sequence (DNA): TGTGCCAGCTCACCAATGGCCGGACAGGGGGCTTATGCTAACTATGGCTACACCTTC. Its translation is CASSPMAGQGAYANYGYTF.